A single sample is the source of the 2 T cell receptor beta chains below, sequenced in a study of blood T cell repertoires in COVID-19. Clones were read by immunoSEQ multiplex PCR, and TCRdb kept only the in-frame ones, dropping some. The sample yields 120,000 or so clones, less than 90% seen once. What was sequenced was peripheral blood. The receptors derive from a man between 65 and 79 years old with acute or convalescent COVID-19.

This chain links TRBV18 with TRBJ2-5, with D unclear. This CDR3 spans 12 amino acids. The V gene lost 2 bases and the J gene lost 4 bases, with 5 bases spanning the gap. The germline gives CDR1 KGHSH, CDR2 LQKENI. In nucleotides, the CDR3 is TGTGCCAGCTCACCAACCGGAGAGACCCAGTACTTC. Protein: CASSPTGETQYF.

This chain joins TRBV7-9 and TRBJ2-1; 9 positions agree with TRBD2. This CDR3 comprises 14 residues. Germline V gene sequence: CDR1 SEHNR, CDR2 FQNEAQ (reference sequence). V was pared by 6 bases and J by 4 bases, with 4 bases of the junction left unmatched. CDR3 bases: TGTGCCAGCAGTAGGACTAGCGATTACAATGAGCAGTTCTTC. Its translation is CASSRTSDYNEQFF.